The following is a T cell receptor beta chain sequence with its context. What it binds is not known. The CDR3 has 15 residues. Germline loops: CDR1 DFQATT, CDR2 SNEGSKA (reference sequence). V dropped 0 bases and J dropped 3 bases, with 12 bases sitting between them. This specimen belongs to a study of CD8 T cells in ankylosing spondylitis. Findings and caveats of the study: Before this, some motif variants had been reported in reactive arthritis synovial fluid and blood. For ankylosing spondylitis blood, a TCR beta motif of about eight highly homologous variants appeared characteristic.

Quantitative 5'-RACE with molecular barcodes generated TCR beta libraries. TCRdb processed the 5' RACE reads anew with MiXCR; each CDR3 protein has one entry. The sample consists of 150,000 to 200,000 distinct CDR3 sequences, roughly a third of them appearing once. What was sequenced was synovial fluid, either unsorted or a sorted T cell fraction (not recorded which). The TCR sequence derives from a male donor with ankylosing spondylitis. The rearrangement links TRBV20-1 to TRBJ2-1; D unclear. CDR3 DNA: TGCAGTGCTAGAGATGTGCTTAATTACTACAATGAGCAGTTCTTC. Protein product: CSARDVLNYYNEQFF.